This T cell receptor beta chain was recovered during a study of blood T cell repertoires in COVID-19. This clone was seen a handful of times. Recovery among Cohort 3 donors was established by two negative PCRs, clearance, or symptom resolution. Source study methods: Reference gene primer amplification in the assay estimated nucleated cell counts. TCRdb's table, derived via immunoSEQ multiplex PCR, lists solely in-frame clones and lacks some. The V and J calls and clone size were taken over from that table, and D and trimming were inferred from the DNA. The sample shows a few hundred thousand clones, roughly 91% of them seen only once. This TCR was recovered from a woman aged 30 to 39 who had recovered from COVID-19. The specimen sequenced was PBMCs or T cells enriched from blood (not recorded which).

Here the CDR3 DNA reads TGCGCCAGCACCACTGGACAGTACACTGAAGCTTTCTTT. It codes for CASTTGQYTEAFF. The J gene is TRBJ1-1, the V gene TRBV5-1; TRBD1 might be the D (6 bases). Trimming shortened V by 6 bases and J by 3 bases, and 12 bases separated the two germline ends. This CDR3 comprises 13 residues. Germline CDR1 and CDR2: SGHRS and YFSETQ.